These 25 T cell receptor beta chains were all obtained from the same sample, sequenced in a study of T cell responses to AZD1222 COVID-19 vaccine. Clones were read by immunoSEQ multiplex PCR, and TCRdb kept only the in-frame ones, dropping some. The profile shows about 100,000 clones, approximately 87% of them singletons. The sequencing here drew on peripheral blood, taken on day 0 of AZD1222 vaccination. These receptors were taken from an adult in good health.

The gene calls are TRBV5-1 and TRBJ1-1; D not certain. Germline CDR1 and CDR2: SGHRS and YFSETQ. This CDR3 is built from 14 residues. V was trimmed by 4 bases and J by 0 bases, leaving 10 bases between them. The CDR3 reads CASSPAAMNTEAFF. The CDR3 nucleotides read TGCGCCAGCAGCCCAGCAGCCATGAACACTGAAGCTTTCTTT. Based on the CDR3 plus reference TRBV5-1 and TRBJ1-1, the full variable domain is KAGVTQTPRYLIKTRGQQVTLSCSPISGHRSVSWYQQTPGQGLQFLFEYFSETQRNKGNFPGRFSGRQFSNSRSEMNVSTLELGDSALYLCASSPAAMNTEAFFGQGTRLTVV.

The chain couples TRBV7-2 to TRBJ1-2; TRBD1 aligns across 8 bases. The CDR3 is 14 amino acids. The V and J ends lost 5 bases and 1 base, in that order; junction bases with no gene match: 3. Germline values: CDR1 SGHTA, CDR2 FQGNSA. CDR3 region: CASSPDRGNYGYTF. Written as DNA, the CDR3 is TGTGCCAGCAGCCCAGACAGGGGTAACTATGGCTACACCTTC.

The chain combines TRBV10-3 with TRBJ2-4, with 9 bases fitting TRBD1. V was pared by 2 bases and J by 5 bases, with 1 base of the junction left unmatched. Germline V gene data show CDR1 as ENHRY and CDR2 as SYGVKD. CDR3 length equals 14 residues. Written as DNA, the CDR3 is TGTGCCATCAGTGAGACAGGGGGCGAAAACATTCAGTACTTC. Translation gives CAISETGGENIQYF.

The chain recombines TRBV6-2 or TRBV6-3 with TRBJ2-1, with no clear D. The V end lost 0 bases, the J end lost 9 bases, and 6 bases lay between the germline ends. Germline CDR1 MNHEY, CDR2 SVGEGT. The CDR3 loop spans 12 amino acids. CDR3 sequence (DNA): TGTGCCAGCAGTTACTCGAAGGCTGAGCAGTTCTTC. Its protein is CASSYSKAEQFF.

This chain joins TRBV7-6 and TRBJ1-1; D call uncertain. With 4 bases removed from V and 1 base from J, the gap between germline ends came to 7 bases. In germline, CDR1 is SGHVS, CDR2 FNYEAQ. This CDR3 has 13 amino acids. The CDR3 nucleotides read TGTGCCAGCAGCTCTGACACGAACACTGAAGCTTTCTTT. This encodes CASSSDTNTEAFF.

The genes are TRBV5-1 and TRBJ1-1; TRBD1 is a possible D gene (5 bases). There are 13 residues in the CDR3. In germline, CDR1 is SGHRS, CDR2 YFSETQ. V was clipped by 1 base and J by 4 bases, with 8 bases between them. DNA for the CDR3: TGCGCCAGCAGCTTGAACGGGGGCACTGAAGCTTTCTTT. Encoded protein: CASSLNGGTEAFF.

The chain recombines TRBV19 with TRBJ1-1; tentatively, D is TRBD1 (5 bases). Germline CDR1 LNHDA, CDR2 SQIVND (reference sequence). The CDR3 extends over 14 amino acids. V dropped 2 bases and J dropped 2 bases, with 9 bases sitting between them. The CDR3 coding sequence is TGTGCCAGTAGTATAACGGGGGTTAACACTGAAGCTTTCTTT. Its protein is CASSITGVNTEAFF.

This rearrangement joins TRBV28 to TRBJ1-4; a weak D match, TRBD1 (5 bases). The CDR3 contains 13 residues. Germline CDR1 MDHEN, CDR2 SYDVKM. CDR3 in amino acids: CAIPGGINEKLFF. For the CDR3, the DNA is TGTGCTATCCCCGGGGGGATTAATGAAAAACTGTTTTTT.

The V gene is TRBV6-5, the J gene TRBJ1-2; a weak D match, TRBD1 (5 bases). Germline V lookup: CDR1 MNHEY, CDR2 SVGAGI. This CDR3 contains 14 residues. V was trimmed by 6 bases and J by 8 bases, leaving 19 bases between them. CDR3: CASRPGGGPGGYTF. The DNA of the CDR3 is TGTGCCAGCAGACCCGGCGGGGGTCCGGGGGGCTACACCTTC.

V gene TRBV18 combines with J gene TRBJ2-4; the D is unclear. Trimming removed 3 bases at V and 3 bases at J, with 15 bases between. This CDR3 comprises 16 residues. Germline V CDR1 and CDR2: KGHSH, LQKENI. The CDR3 sequence is CASSPGPLIDKNIQYF. The CDR3 DNA is TGTGCCAGCTCACCTGGACCTTTAATTGACAAAAACATTCAGTACTTC.

The rearrangement links TRBV18 to TRBJ1-1; D is possibly TRBD1 (6 bases). This CDR3 region has 15 residues. Trimming took 0 bases from V and 3 from J, leaving 11 bases between them. In germline, CDR1 is KGHSH, CDR2 LQKENI. The CDR3 sequence is CASSPPDRTYTEAFF. The CDR3 region has the DNA TGTGCCAGCTCACCACCGGACAGAACTTACACTGAAGCTTTCTTT.

This clone was found a few times. V is TRBV2 and J is TRBJ2-3, with 11 positions matching TRBD2. The V and J ends lost 6 bases and 2 bases, in that order; junction bases with no gene match: 16. CDR3 length: 19 residues. CDR1 and CDR2 from the germline V gene are SNHLY and FYNNEI. In DNA form, the CDR3 reads TGTGCCAGCAGCTCGCGGTTTAGCGGGGGGGCACGAATCACAGATACGCAGTATTTT. Its protein product is CASSSRFSGGARITDTQYF.

V and J are TRBV5-4 and TRBJ2-1; 7 bases map to TRBD2. The V and J ends lost 4 bases and 13 bases, in that order; junction bases with no gene match: 11. Per germline, CDR1 SGHNT and CDR2 YYREEE (reference sequence). This CDR3 is 13 amino acids long. The CDR3: CASSPGGGRLQFF. CDR3 sequence (DNA): TGTGCCAGCAGCCCGGGGGGAGGAAGGTTACAGTTCTTC.

This chain uses TRBV27 with TRBJ1-2; no reliable D call. The V gene lost 3 bases and the J gene lost 5 bases, with 16 bases spanning the gap. CDR3 length: 15 amino acids. Germline V gene data show CDR1 as MNHEY and CDR2 as SMNVEV (reference sequence). CDR3 DNA: TGTGCCAGCAGTTTCTCCGAGACGAGACGGTATGGCTACACCTTC. It codes for CASSFSETRRYGYTF.

The chain joins TRBV7-8 to TRBJ2-1, with 8 bases lining up with TRBD1. Trimming cost V 5 bases and J 3 bases; bases outside gene matches: 12. CDR1 and CDR2 from the germline V gene are SGHVS and FQNEAQ. CDR3 length equals 17 residues. The CDR3 spells CASSARQGRRLYNEQFF. CDR3 bases: TGTGCCAGCAGCGCACGACAGGGGAGAAGACTCTACAATGAGCAGTTCTTC.

The rearrangement uses TRBV19 and TRBJ1-1; 7 bases agree with TRBD1. This CDR3 spans 17 amino acids. V shed 1 base, J shed 4 bases, and the junction held 12 bases outside the gene matches. Germline CDR1 and CDR2: LNHDA and SQIVND (reference sequence). In DNA form, the CDR3 reads TGTGCCAGTAGTATAGTCCAGGGGGTGCCCTGGGGCACTGAAGCTTTCTTT. Translation: CASSIVQGVPWGTEAFF.

The chain uses TRBV28 and TRBJ1-6; no clear D. CDR1 MDHEN and CDR2 SYDVKM come from the germline V gene. CDR3 length: 16 amino acids. V was shortened by 0 bases and J by 7 bases, with 13 bases between the two germline ends. The CDR3 sequence: CASSLWRGLENSPLHF. The CDR3 coding sequence is TGTGCCAGCAGTTTATGGCGGGGTTTAGAGAATTCACCCCTCCACTTT.

This chain connects TRBV3-1 (or the pseudogene TRBV3-2) to TRBJ2-3; D remains unclear. Germline V CDR1 and CDR2: LGHDT, YNNKEL (reference sequence). Between the trimmed V and J ends, which lost 3 bases and 7 bases, there was a span of 8 bases. The CDR3 is 12 amino acids. The CDR3 is CASSQGKYTQYF. For the CDR3, the DNA is TGTGCCAGCAGCCAGGGGAAATATACGCAGTATTTT.

The gene calls are TRBV12-2 and TRBJ2-3; the D segment call TRBD2 is taken from the table without a DNA check. TRBV12-2 is a known pseudogene. The length of the CDR3 is 16 residues. In DNA, the CDR3 is TGTGCAAGTCGCTCCCTTCCTAGCGGGGGAACAGATACGCAGTATTTT. Translating it yields CASRSLPSGGTDTQYF.

V and J are TRBV4-3 and TRBJ2-1, with D possibly TRBD2 on 7 matching bases. The CDR3 consists of 15 residues. V lost 3 bases and J lost 9, with 18 bases in between. From germline, CDR1 is LGHNA and CDR2 YSLEER. DNA for the CDR3: TGCGCCAGCAGCCACTTAGTCGGGGGGCGGGGTGAGCAGTTCTTC. Amino acids: CASSHLVGGRGEQFF.

The table lists this clone with a few counts. This chain joins TRBV4-1 and TRBJ1-5; TRBD1 aligns across 7 bases. Looked up from germline, CDR1 is MGHRA and CDR2 is YSYEKL. The CDR3 length is 16 residues. V shed 0 bases and J 2 bases; nucleotides not matched to a gene: 4. The CDR3 loop reads CASSQDRGRGNQPQHF. The CDR3 nucleotides read TGCGCCAGCAGCCAAGATAGGGGGCGCGGCAATCAGCCCCAGCATTTT.

J is TRBJ2-5 and V is TRBV19; D call uncertain. The length of the CDR3 is 12 residues. CDR1 and CDR2 (germline): LNHDA, SQIVND (reference sequence). V lost 3 bases and J 5 bases, leaving 7 bases between the germline ends. This CDR3 reads CASSMGWETQYF. For the CDR3, the DNA is TGTGCCAGTAGTATGGGGTGGGAGACCCAGTACTTC.

This clone was picked up a small number of times. This chain connects TRBV2 to TRBJ2-1; D assignment may be TRBD1 or TRBD2 (5 bases each). V lost 4 bases and J 0 bases, leaving 10 bases between the germline ends. The CDR3 is 15 amino acids. Germline assignment: CDR1 SNHLY and CDR2 FYNNEI. This chain's CDR3 is CASSGGTSSYNEQFF. CDR3 coding DNA: TGTGCCAGCAGTGGGGGGACCAGCTCCTACAATGAGCAGTTCTTC.

The gene calls are TRBV2 and TRBJ1-4, with D unresolved. Trimming took 5 bases from V and 7 from J, leaving 14 bases between them. CDR3 length: 14 amino acids. The germline gives CDR1 SNHLY, CDR2 FYNNEI. The CDR3 nucleotides are TGTGCCAGCAGTTATCCAGCCTTGGGTGAAAAACTGTTTTTT. It is translated as CASSYPALGEKLFF.

This chain connects TRBV3-1 (or the pseudogene TRBV3-2) to TRBJ1-1; D unresolved. CDR1 and CDR2 (germline): LGHDT, YNNKEL (reference sequence). This CDR3 is built from 13 residues. The V and J ends lost 4 bases and 2 bases respectively, with 8 bases between them. CDR3 region: CASSRVSNTEAFF. CDR3 DNA: TGTGCCAGCAGCCGCGTCTCAAACACTGAAGCTTTCTTT.